The T cell receptor (beta chain) described here comes from a study of CD4 T cells in relation to SARS-CoV-2 and coronaviruses. As for the study in general: Crossreactive spike epitopes shared across donors were mapped to their HLA restriction. Study-level findings and limits: In around two thirds of donors, memory CD4+ clonotypes crossrecognized SARS-CoV-2 and at least one common cold coronavirus spike.

TCRdb's table, derived via immunoSEQ multiplex PCR, lists solely in-frame clones and lacks some. The data contain 60,000 to 80,000 clones, around 86% of them singletons. V shed 5 bases and J 6 bases; nucleotides not matched to a gene: 5. The CDR3 totals 13 residues. CDR1 and CDR2 (germline): MDHEN, SYDVKM. Unexposed donor CD4+ T cells date from about 2011-2018, before the COVID-19 pandemic. This clone came up once. The target antigen is unknown. This clonotype was obtained from a human donor in good health. The J gene is TRBJ2-7, the V gene TRBV28, with 9 bases fitting TRBD2. The sequencing sample was made of memory CD4+ T cells from PBMCs. The CDR3 DNA follows: TGTGCCAGCAGTAAGCGGCGGGGGGGCGAGCAGTACTTC. This translates into CASSKRRGGEQYF.